A single sample gave rise to the 25 T cell receptor beta chains below, sequenced in a study of control samples from healthy donors and cancer patients. Assay: immunoSEQ multiplex PCR; the TCRdb copy retains only in-frame clones and omits some. The table lists about 250,000 clones, over 75% of them singletons. Sequencing was carried out using PBMCs. Receptors originate from a woman in her sixties or seventies with lung cancer.

This chain connects TRBV4-1 to TRBJ2-3, with D possibly matching TRBD1 (5 bases). CDR3 size: 17 residues. V lost 1 base and J 2 bases, leaving 16 bases between the germline ends. Germline CDR1 MGHRA, CDR2 YSYEKL. In DNA, the CDR3 is TGCGCCAGCAGCCAAGCTCCTGCTGGGGCTACCACAGATACGCAGTATTTT. It specifies CASSQAPAGATTDTQYF.

The V gene is TRBV19, the J gene TRBJ1-6; D remains unclear. The germline V gene encodes CDR1 LNHDA and CDR2 SQIVND (reference sequence). This CDR3 has 16 amino acids. V lost 4 bases and J 7 bases, leaving 17 bases between the germline ends. The CDR3 reads CASSTNSGSGNSPLHF. CDR3 bases: TGTGCCAGTAGTACAAACTCCGGGAGCGGGAATTCACCCCTCCACTTT.

V usage is TRBV2 and J usage is TRBJ2-7, with 9 bases lining up with TRBD1. Germline V gene sequence: CDR1 SNHLY, CDR2 FYNNEI. After removal of 6 bases from V and 2 bases from J, the junction contained 8 bases not matched to a gene. CDR3 length: 15 amino acids. The CDR3 bases are TGTGCCAGCAGAAGAGACAGGGGGGAGGCCTACGAGCAGTACTTC. It translates to CASRRDRGEAYEQYF.

This clone was observed a single time. The gene calls are TRBV6-5 and TRBJ2-1, with 10 bases aligning to TRBD2. The V and J ends lost 5 bases and 9 bases, in that order; junction bases with no gene match: 7. The CDR3 length is 14 residues. CDR1 and CDR2 from the germline V gene are MNHEY and SVGAGI. CDR3 sequence (DNA): TGTGCCAGCAGTCCCTATGGACTAGCGGCTGAGCAGTTCTTC. It encodes CASSPYGLAAEQFF.

The CDR3 DNA reads TGTGCCACGACAGGTTTAAGTTCTGGAAACACCATATATTTT. This encodes CATTGLSSGNTIYF. V and J are TRBV19 and TRBJ1-3, with D perhaps matching TRBD1 (6 bases). The CDR3 has 14 amino acids. Germline V gives CDR1 LNHDA, CDR2 SQIVND (reference sequence). V gave up 10 bases and J gave up 1 base, with 14 bases separating them. The full variable domain, rest sourced from reference TRBV19 and TRBJ1-3, is DGGITQSPKYLFRKEGQNVTLSCEQNLNHDAMYWYRQDPGQGLRLIYYSQIVNDFQKGDIAEGYSVSREKKESFPLTVTSAQKNPTAFYLCATTGLSSGNTIYFGEGSWLTVV.

Points on this clone: Other DNA sequences in this specimen translate into the identical CDR3. V and J are TRBV7-9 and TRBJ1-1; D is possibly TRBD1 (5 bases). CDR1 is SEHNR and CDR2 is FQNEAQ in the germline V gene (reference sequence). CDR3 size: 14 residues. V was cut by 0 bases and J by 2 bases, with 7 bases left in between. CDR3: CASSLAGLNTEAFF. DNA of the CDR3: TGTGCCAGCAGCTTAGCGGGGCTAAACACTGAAGCTTTCTTT.

Note on this clone: Other DNA sequences in the same sample also yield this CDR3. The gene calls are TRBV5-1 and TRBJ1-2; 7 nucleotides agree with TRBD1. The CDR3 totals 15 residues. Losses at the gene ends were 0 bases for V and 1 base for J; bases not matched to a gene: 3. Germline V CDR1 and CDR2: SGHRS, YFSETQ. The CDR3 bases are TGCGCCAGCAGCTTGGGTGACAGGGATAACTATGGCTACACCTTC. This gives the protein CASSLGDRDNYGYTF.

The rearrangement links TRBV5-1 to TRBJ1-6, with a possible D match to TRBD1 (6 bases). This CDR3 region has 16 residues. The V end lost 4 bases, the J end lost 6 bases, and 17 bases lay between the germline ends. Germline V lookup: CDR1 SGHRS, CDR2 YFSETQ. CDR3 loop: CASSVQGTDLNSPLHF. The CDR3 nucleotides read TGCGCCAGCAGCGTGCAGGGGACGGATCTTAATTCACCCCTCCACTTT.

This rearrangement joins TRBV7-6 to TRBJ1-3; the D is unclear. Germline loops: CDR1 SGHVS, CDR2 FNYEAQ. This CDR3 is built from 14 residues. V lost 5 bases to trimming and J lost 4 bases, with 12 bases between them. For the CDR3, the DNA is TGTGCCAGCAGCCCGAAGGACGCCGGAAACACCATATATTTT. Translated, it gives CASSPKDAGNTIYF.

The chain joins TRBV6-5 to TRBJ2-7; TRBD1 is a possible D gene (6 bases). This CDR3 is 15 amino acids long. Trimming pared 0 bases from V and 2 bases from J, leaving 11 bases between. CDR1 MNHEY and CDR2 SVGAGI come from the germline V gene. CDR3 amino acids: CASSYSMDSAYEQYF. The CDR3 DNA is TGTGCCAGCAGTTACTCGATGGACAGCGCCTACGAGCAGTACTTC.

This clone was seen a single time. The rearrangement uses TRBV2 and TRBJ2-2, with D unclear. Germline CDR1 reads SNHLY; CDR2 reads FYNNEI. V lost 7 bases, J lost 1 base, and 7 bases lay in between. The CDR3 extends over 13 amino acids. This CDR3 is CASTPRNTGELFF. For the CDR3, the DNA is TGTGCCAGCACCCCAAGGAACACCGGGGAGCTGTTTTTT.

The rearrangement joins TRBV5-4 to TRBJ1-4; D might be TRBD1 (5 bases). CDR1 and CDR2 (germline): SGHNT, YYREEE (reference sequence). This CDR3 has 15 amino acids. V lost 4 bases and J 7 bases, leaving 17 bases between the germline ends. In DNA, the CDR3 is TGTGCCAGCAGCGAACCGGGACGGCCCTTTGAAAAACTGTTTTTT. It yields the protein CASSEPGRPFEKLFF.

The rearrangement uses TRBV6-6 and TRBJ2-1; 7 positions agree with TRBD1. The ends lost 6 bases at V and 7 bases at J; junction bases unmatched: 9. The germline V gene encodes CDR1 MNHNY and CDR2 SVGAGI (reference sequence). CDR3 length: 14 amino acids. The CDR3, as DNA: TGTGCCAGCAGGTCCCGAGACAGGGCGAATGAGCAGTTCTTC. Residues: CASRSRDRANEQFF.

The J gene is TRBJ2-2, the V gene TRBV9, with D unclear. The CDR3 runs 16 residues. V lost 0 bases to trimming and J lost 8 bases, with 17 bases between them. Germline CDR1 and CDR2: SGDLS and YYNGEE. Here the CDR3 reads CASSVASPGERGELFF. CDR3 DNA: TGTGCCAGCAGCGTAGCCAGTCCTGGCGAGCGTGGGGAGCTGTTTTTT. Looking up the rest from reference TRBV9 and TRBJ2-2 gives the full variable domain: DSGVTQTPKHLITATGQRVTLRCSPRSGDLSVYWYQQSLDQGLQFLIQYYNGEERAKGNILERFSAQQFPDLHSELNLSSLELGDSALYFCASSVASPGERGELFFGEGSRLTVL.

The chain couples TRBV3-1 (or the pseudogene TRBV3-2) to TRBJ2-3; possibly TRBD1 for D (6 bases). Germline values: CDR1 LGHDT, CDR2 YNNKEL (reference sequence). Trimming pared 0 bases from V and 3 bases from J, leaving 16 bases between. The CDR3 runs 17 residues. The CDR3 DNA is TGTGCCAGCAGCCAAGATTGGGGCAGGGGTGGGACAGATACGCAGTATTTT. Translating gives CASSQDWGRGGTDTQYF.

J is TRBJ2-6 and V is TRBV28; D is possibly TRBD1 or TRBD2 (5 bases each). Trimming left V 6 bases short and J 0 bases short, with 18 bases between. The CDR3 is 18 amino acids. CDR1 is MDHEN, CDR2 SYDVKM, per germline. The CDR3 is CASSPSLRGLSGANVLTF. The CDR3, as DNA: TGTGCCAGCAGCCCCTCACTCCGGGGCCTCTCTGGGGCCAACGTCCTGACTTTC. The variable domain in full, with the rest retrieved from reference TRBV28 and TRBJ2-6, is DVKVTQSSRYLVKRTGEKVFLECVQDMDHENMFWYRQDPGLGLRLIYFSYDVKMKEKGDIPEGYSVSREKKERFSLILESASTNQTSMYLCASSPSLRGLSGANVLTFGAGSRLTVL.

The chain joins TRBV11-2 to TRBJ2-7; TRBD2 agrees at 11 bases. The germline V gene has CDR1 SGHAT and CDR2 FQNNGV. This CDR3 spans 16 amino acids. With 5 bases clipped from V and 1 base from J, the junction kept 7 bases outside the gene matches. The CDR3, as DNA: TGTGCCAGCAGCGCATCTAGCGGGGGGCTTTCCTACGAGCAGTACTTC. As protein: CASSASSGGLSYEQYF.

DNA of the CDR3: TGTGCTAGTGGGATAACGGGACCAAGCCCCAATGAGCAGTTCTTC. Its translation is CASGITGPSPNEQFF. The V gene is TRBV12-5, the J gene TRBJ2-1; D may correspond to TRBD1 or TRBD2 (5 bases each). V was cut by 6 bases and J by 6 bases, with 18 bases left in between. The CDR3 covers 15 residues. In germline, CDR1 is LGHNT, CDR2 FRNRAP.

The chain links TRBV6-6 to TRBJ2-7, with TRBD2 matching 10 bases. The CDR3 is made up of 15 amino acids. The trim removed 4 bases at V and 2 bases at J, leaving 5 bases unmatched. CDR1 and CDR2 from the germline V gene are MNHNY and SVGAGI (reference sequence). The CDR3, as DNA: TGTGCCAGCAGTTCCCCCCTAGCGGGGGCCTACGAGCAGTACTTC. Protein sequence: CASSSPLAGAYEQYF.

This clone was detected only a few times. V is TRBV19 and J is TRBJ1-6; 10 bases map to TRBD1. CDR3 length equals 16 residues. The germline V gene encodes CDR1 LNHDA and CDR2 SQIVND (reference sequence). V was clipped by 2 bases and J by 8 bases; unmatched bases: 6. Written as DNA, the CDR3 is TGTGCCAGTAGTATAATCCTGGGGACAGGGGATTCACCCCTCCACTTT. Its protein product is CASSIILGTGDSPLHF. The variable domain in full, completed from reference TRBV19 and TRBJ1-6, reads DGGITQSPKYLFRKEGQNVTLSCEQNLNHDAMYWYRQDPGQGLRLIYYSQIVNDFQKGDIAEGYSVSREKKESFPLTVTSAQKNPTAFYLCASSIILGTGDSPLHFGNGTRLTVT.

This clone was seen only once. V and J are TRBV3-1 (or the pseudogene TRBV3-2) and TRBJ1-6; D remains unclear. The CDR3 length is 13 residues. Germline V lookup: CDR1 LGHDT, CDR2 YNNKEL (reference sequence). Trimming shortened V by 2 bases and J by 10 bases, and 9 bases separated the two germline ends. CDR3 region: CASSQSLGSPLHF. CDR3 nucleotides: TGTGCCAGCAGCCAATCCCTCGGGTCACCCCTCCACTTT.

This clone was observed a few times. V is TRBV10-3 and J is TRBJ1-6; 9 bases agree with TRBD1. In germline, CDR1 is ENHRY, CDR2 SYGVKD. The junction had 8 bases not matched to a gene; V was cut back by 6 bases and J by 8 bases. CDR3 length: 15 residues. The CDR3 region is CAISSMDRGDSPLHF. The CDR3 DNA sequence: TGTGCCATCAGCTCTATGGACAGGGGCGATTCACCCCTCCACTTT.

The chain is built from TRBV13 and TRBJ1-1, with 7 bases aligning to TRBD1. The V gene end was trimmed by 1 base and the J gene end by 4 bases; junction bases not matched to a gene: 9. CDR3 length: 16 amino acids. In germline, CDR1 is PRHDT, CDR2 FYEKMQ (reference sequence). This CDR3 is CASSLAARQGGTEAFF. For the CDR3, the DNA is TGTGCCAGCAGCTTAGCGGCCCGACAGGGAGGCACTGAAGCTTTCTTT.

V is TRBV27 and J is TRBJ2-1; maybe TRBD2 (6 bases). The V end was cut by 3 bases, the J end by 4 bases, with 13 bases between. This CDR3 is 15 amino acids long. CDR1 is MNHEY and CDR2 is SMNVEV in the germline V gene (reference sequence). The CDR3 DNA reads TGTGCCAGCAGTTTTGGGCGGGACCCGTACAATGAGCAGTTCTTC. Protein product: CASSFGRDPYNEQFF.

The V gene is TRBV11-2, the J gene TRBJ2-2; D is unclear. This CDR3 is 13 amino acids long. Germline CDR1 reads SGHAT; CDR2 reads FQNNGV. Trimming left V 4 bases short and J 5 bases short, with 8 bases between. DNA of the CDR3: TGTGCCAGCAGCTCTCAGGTTACCGGGGAGCTGTTTTTT. It specifies CASSSQVTGELFF.